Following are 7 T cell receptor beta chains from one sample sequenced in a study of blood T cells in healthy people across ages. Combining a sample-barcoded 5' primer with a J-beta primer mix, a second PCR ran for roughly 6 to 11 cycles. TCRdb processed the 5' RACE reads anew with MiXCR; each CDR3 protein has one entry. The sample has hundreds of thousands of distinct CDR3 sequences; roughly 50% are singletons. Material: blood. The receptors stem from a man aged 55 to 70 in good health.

CDR3 DNA sequence: TGCAGTGCTGGACAGGGGGTAGGGTATGGCTACACCTTC. Its translation: CSAGQGVGYGYTF. This rearrangement joins TRBV20-1 to TRBJ1-2; 10 nucleotides match TRBD1. CDR1 DFQATT and CDR2 SNEGSKA come from the germline V gene (reference sequence). This CDR3 contains 13 residues. Unmatched junction bases numbered 5, after V lost 5 bases and J lost 5 bases.

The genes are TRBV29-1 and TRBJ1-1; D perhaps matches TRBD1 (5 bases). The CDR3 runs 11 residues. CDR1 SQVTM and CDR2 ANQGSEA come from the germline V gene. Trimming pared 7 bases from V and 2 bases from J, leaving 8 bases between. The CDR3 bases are TGCAGCGCCAGGGTCAACACTGAAGCTTTCTTT. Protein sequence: CSARVNTEAFF. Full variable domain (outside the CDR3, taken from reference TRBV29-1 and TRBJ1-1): SAVISQKPSRDICQRGTSLTIQCQVDSQVTMMFWYRQQPGQSLTLIATANQGSEATYESGFVIDKFPISRPNLTFSTLTVSNMSPEDSSIYLCSARVNTEAFFGQGTRLTVV.

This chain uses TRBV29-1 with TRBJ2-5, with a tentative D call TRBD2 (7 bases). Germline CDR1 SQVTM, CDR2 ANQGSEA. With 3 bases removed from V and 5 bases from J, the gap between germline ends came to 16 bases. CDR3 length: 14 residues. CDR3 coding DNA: TGCAGCGTTGAGCGAGGGGGGGGGCTTGAGACCCAGTACTTC. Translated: CSVERGGGLETQYF.

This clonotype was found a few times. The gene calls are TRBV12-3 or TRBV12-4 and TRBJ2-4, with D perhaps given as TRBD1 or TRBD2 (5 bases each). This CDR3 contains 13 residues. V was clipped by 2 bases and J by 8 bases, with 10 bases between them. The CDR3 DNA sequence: TGTGCCAGCAGTTTAAGGCAGGGAGACATTCAGTACTTC. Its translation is CASSLRQGDIQYF.

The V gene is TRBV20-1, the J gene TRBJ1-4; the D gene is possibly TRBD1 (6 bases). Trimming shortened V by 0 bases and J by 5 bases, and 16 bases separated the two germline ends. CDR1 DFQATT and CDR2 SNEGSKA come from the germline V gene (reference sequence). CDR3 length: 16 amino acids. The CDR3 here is CSARDPRGGRNEKLFF. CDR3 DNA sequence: TGCAGTGCTAGAGATCCCCGGGGGGGCCGGAATGAAAAACTGTTTTTT.

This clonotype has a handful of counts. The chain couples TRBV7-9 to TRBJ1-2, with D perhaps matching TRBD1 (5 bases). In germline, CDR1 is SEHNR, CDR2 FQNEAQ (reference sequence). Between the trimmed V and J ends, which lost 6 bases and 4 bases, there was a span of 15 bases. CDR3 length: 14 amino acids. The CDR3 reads CASSSGLRAYGYTF. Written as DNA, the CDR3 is TGTGCCAGCAGTTCGGGACTGAGAGCCTATGGCTACACCTTC.

DNA for the CDR3: TGTGCCAGTAGCCGGGACAGGGCGCTAGAGCCCCAGCATTTT. This sequence encodes CASSRDRALEPQHF. This chain uses TRBV19 with TRBJ1-5; 9 nucleotides line up with TRBD1. With 6 bases clipped from V and 8 bases from J, the junction kept 8 bases outside the gene matches. This CDR3 is 14 amino acids long. Per germline, CDR1 LNHDA and CDR2 SQIVND (reference sequence).